The next 14 T cell receptor beta chains were all read from a single sample in a study of OX40 agonist ivuxolimab in advanced cancers. Profiling relied on immunoSEQ multiplex PCR, and the TCRdb table lists in-frame clones only, not all of them. The repertoire includes 75,000 to 80,000 clones, just under 85% of them detected once, and around 1.7% sits in the top ten. The material was CD4+ or CD8+ T cells sorted from blood, obtained in a trial of the OX40 agonist ivuxolimab. All receptors come from an adult with an advanced solid tumor such as melanoma, head and neck, liver or kidney cancer.

The chain has TRBV9 and TRBJ2-2; maybe TRBD2 (5 bases). Germline assignment: CDR1 SGDLS and CDR2 YYNGEE. V lost 0 bases, J lost 5 bases, and 14 bases lay in between. This CDR3 is 16 amino acids long. The CDR3 DNA is TGTGCCAGCAGCGTAGGTCTAGCCGGCGGAACCGGGGAGCTGTTTTTT. Translation: CASSVGLAGGTGELFF.

This clone was recorded once. The chain links TRBV19 to TRBJ2-7; 11 bases align to TRBD1. The CDR3 runs 14 residues. Germline CDR1 reads LNHDA; CDR2 reads SQIVND (reference sequence). The V gene end was trimmed by 10 bases and the J gene end by 3 bases; junction bases not matched to a gene: 8. The CDR3 spells CATKGQGEDYEQYF. The CDR3 DNA reads TGTGCCACAAAGGGACAGGGGGAAGACTACGAGCAGTACTTC.

This clone showed up just a few times. The rearrangement uses TRBV5-1 and TRBJ2-3; TRBD1 aligns across 8 bases. V was pared by 4 bases and J by 1 base, with 8 bases of the junction left unmatched. Looked up from germline, CDR1 is SGHRS and CDR2 is YFSETQ. The CDR3 totals 16 residues. CDR3 region: CASSKRLDRGTDTQYF. The CDR3 DNA is TGCGCCAGCAGCAAACGGCTGGACAGGGGCACAGATACGCAGTATTTT.

The V gene is TRBV7-9, the J gene TRBJ2-4; 7 bases match TRBD2. CDR3 size: 13 residues. The V segment lost 4 bases and the J segment 8 bases; nucleotides outside the gene matches: 5. In germline, CDR1 is SEHNR, CDR2 FQNEAQ (reference sequence). CDR3 sequence: CASSSPAGDIQYF. The CDR3, as DNA: TGTGCCAGCAGCTCCCCCGCGGGGGACATTCAGTACTTC.

This rearrangement joins TRBV28 to TRBJ2-1; D perhaps matches TRBD1 (5 bases). CDR3 length: 17 residues. Germline values: CDR1 MDHEN, CDR2 SYDVKM. Trimming shortened V by 5 bases and J by 3 bases, and 20 bases separated the two germline ends. CDR3 amino acids: CASSQGSGLGRYNEQFF. The CDR3 coding sequence is TGTGCCAGCAGTCAAGGGTCAGGGCTAGGACGCTACAATGAGCAGTTCTTC. The whole variable domain, filled in from reference TRBV28 and TRBJ2-1, reads DVKVTQSSRYLVKRTGEKVFLECVQDMDHENMFWYRQDPGLGLRLIYFSYDVKMKEKGDIPEGYSVSREKKERFSLILESASTNQTSMYLCASSQGSGLGRYNEQFFGPGTRLTVL.

The chain combines TRBV7-2 with TRBJ2-7; D possibly corresponds to TRBD1 (5 bases). V shed 6 bases and J shed 5 bases, with 11 bases lying between them. This CDR3 has 12 residues. Germline loops: CDR1 SGHTA, CDR2 FQGNSA. The CDR3 is CASRDNNDEQYF. As DNA, the CDR3 is TGTGCCAGCAGGGACAACAACGACGAGCAGTACTTC.

This clone came up once. The chain is built from TRBV18 and TRBJ2-2, with D possibly being TRBD1 or TRBD2 (6 bases each). Germline V gene data show CDR1 as KGHSH and CDR2 as LQKENI. The CDR3 length is 16 residues. Trimming removed 5 bases from V and 3 bases from J, with 16 bases in between. CDR3 DNA sequence: TGTGCCAGCTCATTCACAGGGAGGAGGGACACCGGGGAGCTGTTTTTT. It yields the protein CASSFTGRRDTGELFF.

V usage is TRBV29-1 and J usage is TRBJ2-3, with D possibly called TRBD1 or TRBD2 (5 bases each). Germline CDR1 is SQVTM and CDR2 is ANQGSEA. V was cut by 6 bases and J by 5 bases, with 15 bases left in between. The CDR3 has 13 amino acids. Here the CDR3 DNA reads TGCAGCGTGACCGCCCTGGGGGTAGATACGCAGTATTTT. Translated, it gives CSVTALGVDTQYF.

The gene calls are TRBV6-5 and TRBJ1-1; D unresolved. Trimming left V 6 bases short and J 2 bases short, with 10 bases between. From germline, CDR1 is MNHEY and CDR2 SVGAGI. This CDR3 is built from 13 residues. The CDR3 coding sequence is TGTGCCAGCAGCCGAGCTATAAACACTGAAGCTTTCTTT. Translation: CASSRAINTEAFF.

The rearrangement uses TRBV5-5 and TRBJ1-1, with 11 bases identical to TRBD1. Germline CDR1 is SGHKS and CDR2 is YYEKEE (reference sequence). Trimming cost V 4 bases and J 5 bases; bases outside gene matches: 10. The CDR3 runs 16 residues. In nucleotides, the CDR3 is TGTGCCAGCAGCCCCGGACAGGGGGCGGGGGTAACTGAAGCTTTCTTT. It encodes CASSPGQGAGVTEAFF.

The chain links TRBV7-2 to TRBJ2-7; TRBD2 might be the D (5 bases). The V gene lost 3 bases and the J gene lost 7 bases, with 16 bases spanning the gap. The CDR3 contains 14 residues. Germline CDR1 and CDR2: SGHTA and FQGNSA. The CDR3 reads CASSFGPRGREQYF. The CDR3 nucleotides are TGTGCCAGCAGCTTCGGGCCCCGGGGTCGGGAGCAGTACTTC.

J is TRBJ2-7 and V is TRBV7-9; 9 bases are shared with TRBD1. The CDR3 length is 15 residues. CDR1 SEHNR and CDR2 FQNEAQ come from the germline V gene (reference sequence). The V gene end was trimmed by 2 bases and the J gene end by 6 bases; junction bases not matched to a gene: 8. The CDR3 protein is CASSLLTGGGAEQYF. The CDR3 coding sequence is TGTGCCAGCAGCTTACTGACAGGGGGAGGTGCCGAGCAGTACTTC. The full variable domain, with the rest looked up from reference TRBV7-9 and TRBJ2-7, is DTGVSQNPRHKITKRGQNVTFRCDPISEHNRLYWYRQTLGQGPEFLTYFQNEAQLEKSRLLSDRFSAERPKGSFSTLEIQRTEQGDSAMYLCASSLLTGGGAEQYFGPGTRLTVT.

The J gene is TRBJ2-2, the V gene TRBV6-5; the D is unclear. Germline CDR1 and CDR2: MNHEY and SVGAGI. Trimming shortened V by 2 bases and J by 0 bases, and 7 bases separated the two germline ends. The CDR3 contains 15 residues. The CDR3, as DNA: TGTGCCAGCAGTTACAGGGATCCGAACACCGGGGAGCTGTTTTTT. It yields the protein CASSYRDPNTGELFF.

J is TRBJ2-7 and V is TRBV19; weak D call: TRBD2 (6 bases). The V end lost 6 bases, the J end lost 3 bases, and 15 bases lay between the germline ends. Germline assignment: CDR1 LNHDA and CDR2 SQIVND (reference sequence). The CDR3 covers 14 residues. CDR3 in amino acids: CASSPRGTFYEQYF. The CDR3 nucleotides are TGTGCCAGTAGCCCTCGAGGGACTTTCTACGAGCAGTACTTC.